This T cell receptor beta chain was recovered during a study of post-analysis software for immune sequencing data. Study background: The courses of disease that were included comprised relapsing-remitting, secondary progressive and progressive-relapsing multiple sclerosis.

This CDR3 has 12 amino acids. Germline CDR1 reads SGHRS; CDR2 reads YFSETQ. Trimming took 2 bases from V and 5 from J, leaving 5 bases between them. A word on this clonotype: The target antigen is unknown.

Study outcomes and limitations: Significantly lower normalized Chao1 diversity was seen in multiple sclerosis patients than in controls. Batch-matched samples strongly co-clustered by F measure. TRBV5-6, TRBV5-1 and TRBV20-1 were among roughly 5 TRBV segments more frequent in patients than controls.

Unique molecular identifiers were carried by the TCR beta cDNA libraries. The authors obtained 400,000 to 600,000 cDNA molecules from roughly 1.1 to 9.2 million T cells. Via MiXCR, TCRdb re-called the PCR reads, giving one row per CDR3 protein. The data contain a few hundred thousand distinct CDR3 sequences, roughly 46% of them singletons. The rearrangement joins TRBV5-1 to TRBJ2-4; D remains ambiguous. This sequence was found in a girl aged 10-17 years with multiple sclerosis. Sequencing input: blood. For the CDR3, the DNA is TGCGCCAGCAGCTTTGACCAAAACATTCAGTACTTC. The encoded protein is CASSFDQNIQYF.